These T cell receptor beta chains were read from a single sample in a study of T cell repertoires in cytomegalovirus infection. These TCRs' antigens remain unknown. A single record per CDR3 protein comes from TCRdb applying MiXCR to the reads. The data show around 500,000 distinct CDR3 sequences, 40% to 50% seen once. This material consisted of cultured PBMCs, taken from culture after CMV antigen stimulation. Receptors were obtained from a human donor in good health (CMV status not recorded). Some clones in this sample may be carry-over from other donors' samples. Both conserved end residues are part of each CDR3. The D gene is left open where the match is weak. Expanded clones are given a class, and other clones once, few, many or no size at all.

j_call | d_call | v_call | clone_size | cdr3_length | cdr3_nt | cdr3_aa
TRBJ2-1 | . | TRBV6-2/TRBV6-3 | few | 15 | TGTGCCAGCAGTACCCCCGGGGGGCGATATAGTGAGCAGTTCTTC | CASSTPGGRYSEQFF
TRBJ2-1 | TRBD1 | TRBV7-4 | . | 16 | TGTGCCAGCAACTACGGGACAGGGTTTTCCCCTAGACGGGGTTCCTTC | CASNYGTGFSPRRGSF
TRBJ1-1 | . | TRBV7-6 | . | 16 | TGTGCCAGCAGCCGACCTATACAGGGCGGAAGCACTGAAGCTTTCTTT | CASSRPIQGGSTEAFF
TRBJ1-5 | . | TRBV7-2 | many | 13 | TGTGCCAGCAGCTCCAGAGGGAATCAGCCCCAGCATTTT | CASSSRGNQPQHF
TRBJ2-5 | TRBD2 | TRBV6-1 | few | 16 | TGTGCCAGCAGTCTAGCGGGAGAGGGGGGCCGAGAGACCCAGTACTTC | CASSLAGEGGRETQYF
TRBJ2-7 | . | TRBV11-2 | . | 14 | TGTGCCAGCAGAATAGTCGGGGGAGCCTACGAGCAGTACTTC | CASRIVGGAYEQYF
TRBJ2-5 | TRBD2 | TRBV7-2 | many | 15 | TGTGCCAGCAGCCCCGGACTAGCGGAACAAGAGACCCAGTACTTC | CASSPGLAEQETQYF
TRBJ1-6 | . | TRBV7-6 | . | 16 | TGTGCCAGCAGCCCTAGAGACAGAGCTTATAATTCACCCCTCCACTTT | CASSPRDRAYNSPLHF
TRBJ2-5 | . | TRBV5-6 | . | 14 | TGTGCCAGCAGCCCGGAACCGGCAAAAGAGACCCAGTACTTC | CASSPEPAKETQYF
TRBJ2-5 | . | TRBV6-2/TRBV6-3 | . | 11 | TGTGCCAGCGCCCTAGGAGAGACCCAGTACTTC | CASALGETQYF
TRBJ2-2 | . | TRBV6-2/TRBV6-3 | . | 14 | TGTGCCAGCAGTTACCCACAGGGCACCGGGGAGCTGTTTTTT | CASSYPQGTGELFF
TRBJ2-3 | . | TRBV7-2 | . | 14 | TGTGCCAGCAGCGACAGCTCGTTGAGAGATACGCAGTATTTT | CASSDSSLRDTQYF
TRBJ2-1 | . | TRBV7-2 | . | 15 | TGTGCCAGCAGCTTAGGATCACGGACTCTCAATGAGCAGTTCTTC | CASSLGSRTLNEQFF
TRBJ2-3 | . | TRBV10-3 | . | 15 | TGTGCCATCAGCCCCCGGGCCCCAGGACCAGATACGCAGTATTTT | CAISPRAPGPDTQYF
TRBJ2-3 | TRBD2 | TRBV20-1 | . | 16 | TGCAGTGCTAGAGGGGGGACTAGCGGGAGGACAGATACGCAGTATTTT | CSARGGTSGRTDTQYF
TRBJ1-1 | . | TRBV6-6 | . | 12 | TGTGCCAGCAGACAGTGGAACACTGAAGCTTTCTTT | CASRQWNTEAFF
TRBJ2-3 | . | TRBV5-6 | . | 14 | TGTGCCAGCACCCTGGGGGGCAGCACAGATACGCAGTATTTT | CASTLGGSTDTQYF
TRBJ1-1 | . | TRBV2 | . | 14 | TGTGCCAGCATAATATCAGGGTTCTGGGCTGAAGCTTTCTTT | CASIISGFWAEAFF
TRBJ1-1 | . | TRBV2 | . | 15 | TGTGCCAGCACCCGGCGGGAGGCCCTGAACACTGAAGCTTTCTTT | CASTRREALNTEAFF
TRBJ2-3 | . | TRBV19 | few | 15 | TGTGCCAGTAAAGCCTACGGGAATTTGTCAGATACGCAGTATTTT | CASKAYGNLSDTQYF
TRBJ2-7 | TRBD2 | TRBV7-2 | . | 18 | TGTGCCAGCAGCCCCGGGACTAGCGGGAGGGGCGGGGTCTACGAGCAGTACTTC | CASSPGTSGRGGVYEQYF
TRBJ2-1 | . | TRBV7-9 | . | 14 | TGTGCCGGAGGGGGGACCCAGGGTTACAATGAGCAGTTCTTC | CAGGGTQGYNEQFF
TRBJ2-1 | . | TRBV10-3 | . | 17 | TGTGCCATCAGTGAGTCTAAGGGTGGTGGTCTAAACAATGAGCAGTTCTTC | CAISESKGGGLNNEQFF
TRBJ1-4 | . | TRBV4-1 | . | 15 | TGTGCCAGCAGCCAAGATAGCGCTCCTAATGAAAAACTGTTTTTT | CASSQDSAPNEKLFF
TRBJ2-3 | TRBD2 | TRBV7-2 | . | 14 | TGTGCCAGCGGGGGGGAGGGCTACACAGATACGCAGTATTTT | CASGGEGYTDTQYF
TRBJ2-7 | TRBD1 | TRBV7-2 | few | 16 | TGTGCCAGCAGCTTTCCTTTGGGACAGGGGGCTATCGAGCAGTACTTC | CASSFPLGQGAIEQYF
TRBJ2-7 | TRBD2 | TRBV5-4 | once | 15 | TGTGCCAGCAGGAATAGCGGGGGGACTACCTACGAGCAGTACTTC | CASRNSGGTTYEQYF
TRBJ2-7 | . | TRBV7-2 | . | 11 | TGTGCCGGATCGGTAGGGGGCGAGCAGTACTTC | CAGSVGGEQYF
TRBJ2-2 | . | TRBV7-9 | . | 15 | TGTGCCAGCAGCCACGGGGTCGGTGGCACCGGGGAGCTGTTTTTT | CASSHGVGGTGELFF
TRBJ2-7 | . | TRBV7-2 | . | 14 | TGTGCCAGCAGCCTGCTGCCCAGCTCCTACGAGCAGTACTTC | CASSLLPSSYEQYF
TRBJ2-3 | . | TRBV12-3/TRBV12-4 | . | 15 | TGTGCCAGCACAACTGCAGGGGTAGGGACAGATACGCAGTATTTT | CASTTAGVGTDTQYF
TRBJ1-5 | . | TRBV7-2 | . | 13 | TGTGCCAGCAGCTTGGGGGCACGTCAGCCCCAGCATTTT | CASSLGARQPQHF
TRBJ1-4 | . | TRBV20-1 | . | 15 | TGCAGTGCTAGAGGATGGCAGACTCCTAATGAAAAACTGTTTTTT | CSARGWQTPNEKLFF
TRBJ2-3 | . | TRBV7-9 | . | 13 | TGTGCCAGCAGCTTGGCCTACCAGGATACGCAGTATTTT | CASSLAYQDTQYF
TRBJ2-7 | TRBD2 | TRBV12-3/TRBV12-4 | . | 14 | TGTGCCAGCAGTCTTGGGACTACCCCCTACGAGCAGTACTTC | CASSLGTTPYEQYF
TRBJ2-7 | . | TRBV28 | few | 14 | TGTGCCAGCAGCTCCCCAGAGGTCTCCTACGAGCAGTACTTC | CASSSPEVSYEQYF
TRBJ2-1 | . | TRBV27 | . | 15 | TGTGCCAGCAGTTCCGGACAGACTCCGTACAATGAGCAGTTCTTC | CASSSGQTPYNEQFF
TRBJ2-3 | TRBD2 | TRBV2 | . | 11 | TGTGCCAGCCTGACCCGAGGACTAGGGTATTTT | CASLTRGLGYF
TRBJ2-2 | TRBD2 | TRBV7-2 | many | 19 | TGTGCCAGCAGCTTTCTAGGACTAGTGAAAGACGCGAACACCGGGGAGCTGTTTTTT | CASSFLGLVKDANTGELFF
TRBJ2-1 | TRBD2 | TRBV27 | few | 15 | TGTGCCAGCAGTTTATGGGGGGGAGGGAGCAATGAGCAGTTCTTC | CASSLWGGGSNEQFF
TRBJ2-7 | TRBD1 | TRBV5-4 | . | 15 | TGTGCCAGCAGTCAGGGCCCGGACAGGGTATACGAGCAGTACTTC | CASSQGPDRVYEQYF
TRBJ1-1 | . | TRBV15 | . | 17 | TGTGCCACCAGCCCCTTAGGGGGGGGCGATAGGAACACTGAAGCTTTCTTT | CATSPLGGGDRNTEAFF
TRBJ1-1 | . | TRBV7-2 | . | 15 | TGTGCCAGCAGCTTAGGCTTGAACAGGATAATAGAAGCTTTCTTT | CASSLGLNRIIEAFF
TRBJ2-5 | TRBD1 | TRBV20-1 | . | 18 | TGCAGTGCTCCGATTATTCCGGGACAGAAAAAAAATAAAGAGACCCAGTACTTC | CSAPIIPGQKKNKETQYF
TRBJ1-5 | . | TRBV7-2 | few | 14 | TGTGCCAGCAGCTTAGTGGGGAGCCCTCAGCCCCAGCATTTT | CASSLVGSPQPQHF
TRBJ1-1 | TRBD1 | TRBV19 | . | 15 | TGTGCCAGTCTTAGTTTTAGGGACAGGAACACTGAAGCTTTCTTT | CASLSFRDRNTEAFF
TRBJ2-2 | . | TRBV7-2 | few | 13 | TGTGCCAGCAGCTTAGATCTTAGGGGGGAGCTGTTTTTT | CASSLDLRGELFF
TRBJ2-4 | . | TRBV7-2 | few | 12 | TGTGCCAGCAGCTTAGACAGAAACATTCAGTACTTC | CASSLDRNIQYF
TRBJ2-7 | TRBD1 | TRBV10-3 | few | 15 | TGTGCCATCAGTGGGGAAGGGACAGCGAGGCGGGAGCAGTACTTC | CAISGEGTARREQYF
TRBJ2-1 | . | TRBV28 | . | 13 | TGTGCCAGCAGTGTCCGGCGGGACAAGGGTCTGGTCTTC | CASSVRRDKGLVF
TRBJ2-7 | TRBD2 | TRBV20-1 | . | 13 | TGCAGTGCTTACAGCGGGGGGGACTACGAGCAGTACTTC | CSAYSGGDYEQYF
TRBJ2-1 | . | TRBV7-9 | many | 16 | TGTGCCAGCAGCCCGGGGCCACGGGCACAATATGATGAGCAGTTCTTC | CASSPGPRAQYDEQFF
TRBJ2-1 | . | TRBV7-6 | few | 12 | TGTGCCAGCAGCTCCCGGGCCAATGAGCAGTTCTTC | CASSSRANEQFF
TRBJ1-2 | TRBD1 | TRBV7-2 | few | 16 | TGTGCCAGCAGCTCCCTTTGGGGGGACAGGGGGGATGGCTACACCTTC | CASSSLWGDRGDGYTF
TRBJ2-7 | TRBD2 | TRBV7-2 | many | 15 | TGTGCCAGCAGAGCTAGCGGGGGGGCCTCCTACGAGCAGTACTTC | CASRASGGASYEQYF
TRBJ2-7 | TRBD2 | TRBV7-9 | . | 13 | TGTGCCAGCAGCTCTGGACTAGCTCAAGAGCAGTACTTC | CASSSGLAQEQYF
TRBJ1-2 | . | TRBV5-1 | few | 15 | TGCGCCAGCAGCCGGGACCCAAATCCCAACTATGGCTACACCTTC | CASSRDPNPNYGYTF